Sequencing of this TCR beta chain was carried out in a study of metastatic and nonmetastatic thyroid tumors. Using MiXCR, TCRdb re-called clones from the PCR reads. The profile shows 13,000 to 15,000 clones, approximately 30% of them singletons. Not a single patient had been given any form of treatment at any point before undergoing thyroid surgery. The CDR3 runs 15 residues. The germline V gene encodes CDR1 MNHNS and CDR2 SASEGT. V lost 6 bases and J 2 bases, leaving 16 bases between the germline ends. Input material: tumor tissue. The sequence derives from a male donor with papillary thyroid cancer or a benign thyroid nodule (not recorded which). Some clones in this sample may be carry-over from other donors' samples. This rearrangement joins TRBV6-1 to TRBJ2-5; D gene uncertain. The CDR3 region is CASSGIAAEQETQYF. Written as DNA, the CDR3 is TGTGCCAGCAGCGGAATCGCGGCAGAACAAGAGACCCAGTACTTC.